Below, 20 T cell receptor beta chains from the same sample are listed, as sequenced in a study of cytomegalovirus exposure and HLA in healthy donors. The PCR was carried out with 60 Vbeta primers and 13 Jbeta primers. TCRdb's table, derived via immunoSEQ multiplex PCR, lists solely in-frame clones and lacks some. The table shows around 140,000 clones, with about 75% occurring only once. Source material: PBMCs. Source of these receptors: a man younger than 40 in good health and CMV-seronegative.

The chain is built from TRBV6-5 and TRBJ2-3; the match to TRBD2 covers 13 bases. Per germline, CDR1 MNHEY and CDR2 SVGAGI. The CDR3 covers 16 residues. With V trimmed by 1 base and J by 4 bases, 2 bases remained unmatched. In DNA form, the CDR3 reads TGTGCCAGCAGTTACTTCACTAGCGGGGGGGCAGATACGCAGTATTTT. It is translated as CASSYFTSGGADTQYF.

V and J are TRBV28 and TRBJ2-1; 9 bases fit TRBD1. Germline CDR1 reads MDHEN; CDR2 reads SYDVKM. The CDR3 is 17 residues long. Trimming cost V 7 bases and J 3 bases; bases outside gene matches: 13. The CDR3 DNA is TGTGCCAGCAACTCCCCGAAGCCGGGACAGGGCTACAATGAGCAGTTCTTC. Protein product: CASNSPKPGQGYNEQFF. Filled out from reference TRBV28 and TRBJ2-1, the complete variable domain reads DVKVTQSSRYLVKRTGEKVFLECVQDMDHENMFWYRQDPGLGLRLIYFSYDVKMKEKGDIPEGYSVSREKKERFSLILESASTNQTSMYLCASNSPKPGQGYNEQFFGPGTRLTVL.

V gene TRBV5-1 combines with J gene TRBJ2-3, with a weak D call TRBD2 (6 bases). The CDR3 consists of 14 residues. Germline V gives CDR1 SGHRS, CDR2 YFSETQ. V lost 5 bases, J lost 6 bases, and 16 bases lay in between. The CDR3: CASSPLPGDDTQYF. CDR3 in DNA: TGCGCCAGCAGTCCTCTACCGGGAGATGATACGCAGTATTTT.

This chain joins TRBV6-6 and TRBJ1-3; D perhaps matches TRBD1 (5 bases). Looked up from germline, CDR1 is MNHNY and CDR2 is SVGAGI (reference sequence). The CDR3 sequence is 14 residues long. V dropped 5 bases and J dropped 5 bases, with 13 bases sitting between them. The CDR3 DNA follows: TGTGCCAGCAGTACTACAGGATGGCGAAACACCATATATTTT. Translated, it gives CASSTTGWRNTIYF.

This chain uses TRBV28 with TRBJ2-6, with D unclear. Germline CDR1 MDHEN, CDR2 SYDVKM. V lost 3 bases and J 12 bases, leaving 12 bases between the germline ends. There are 13 residues in the CDR3. CDR3 amino acids: CASSFPSLGVLTF. CDR3 sequence (DNA): TGTGCCAGCAGTTTCCCCTCCCTCGGCGTCCTGACTTTC.

The J gene is TRBJ2-7, the V gene TRBV10-3, with D possibly TRBD1 on 5 matching bases. The V end was cut by 4 bases, the J end by 5 bases, with 6 bases between. This CDR3 is built from 11 residues. CDR1 and CDR2 from the germline V gene are ENHRY and SYGVKD. CDR3 sequence: CAISVRDEQYF. CDR3 in DNA: TGTGCCATCAGTGTCAGGGACGAGCAGTACTTC.

Turning to this clone: At the DNA level, this CDR3 is encoded by other sequences in the same sample as well. The rearrangement joins TRBV6-6 to TRBJ1-2; 9 bases match TRBD1. Germline CDR1 is MNHNY and CDR2 is SVGAGI (reference sequence). V lost 4 bases to trimming and J lost 6 bases; unmatched junction nucleotides: 0. The CDR3 covers 12 residues. In DNA, the CDR3 is TGTGCCAGCAGTTGGACAGGGGATGGCTACACCTTC. It encodes CASSWTGDGYTF.

The rearrangement joins TRBV7-3 to TRBJ2-3, with 9 nucleotides matching TRBD2. V dropped 1 base and J dropped 0; count of bases not matched to a gene: 2. The germline gives CDR1 SGHTA, CDR2 FQGTGA. The CDR3 covers 16 residues. DNA for the CDR3: TGTGCCAGCAGCTTAAGCGGGGGGGCAAGCACAGATACGCAGTATTTT. As protein: CASSLSGGASTDTQYF. Drawing the rest from reference TRBV7-3 and TRBJ2-3, the complete variable domain is GAGVSQTPSNKVTEKGKYVELRCDPISGHTALYWYRQSLGQGPEFLIYFQGTGAADDSGLPNDRFFAVRPEGSVSTLKIQRTERGDSAVYLCASSLSGGASTDTQYFGPGTRLTVL.

This chain joins TRBV6-6 and TRBJ2-4, with 8 nucleotides matching TRBD1. Germline V gives CDR1 MNHNY, CDR2 SVGAGI (reference sequence). With 5 bases clipped from V and 6 bases from J, the junction kept 9 bases outside the gene matches. The CDR3 runs to 15 residues. The CDR3 DNA reads TGTGCCAGCAGTGCCCCGGACAGGGAGGCAAACATTCAGTACTTC. This encodes CASSAPDREANIQYF.

The rearrangement links TRBV14 to TRBJ1-5; D is ambiguous. CDR3 length equals 17 residues. Trimming pared 1 base from V and 1 base from J, leaving 14 bases between. CDR1 SGHDN and CDR2 FVKESK come from the germline V gene. The CDR3 is CASSQARRQSSNQPQHF. CDR3 in DNA: TGTGCCAGCAGCCAAGCTAGGCGCCAGTCGAGCAATCAGCCCCAGCATTTT.

The chain uses TRBV4-1 and TRBJ1-5; 8 bases align to TRBD1. The junction had 6 bases not matched to a gene; V was cut back by 4 bases and J by 4 bases. In germline, CDR1 is MGHRA, CDR2 YSYEKL. CDR3 length equals 15 residues. DNA of the CDR3: TGCGCCAGCAGCCCGACAGGGGCCCTTAATCAGCCCCAGCATTTT. Encoded protein: CASSPTGALNQPQHF.

This chain links TRBV9 with TRBJ2-2; unclear D gene. The germline V and J ends were trimmed by 3 bases and 6 bases, with 15 bases remaining between them. Germline lookup yields CDR1 SGDLS and CDR2 YYNGEE. The CDR3 covers 15 residues. The CDR3 sequence is CASSAIHGRSGELFF. DNA for the CDR3: TGTGCCAGCAGCGCCATCCATGGCCGATCCGGGGAGCTGTTTTTT. Filled out from reference TRBV9 and TRBJ2-2, the complete variable domain reads DSGVTQTPKHLITATGQRVTLRCSPRSGDLSVYWYQQSLDQGLQFLIQYYNGEERAKGNILERFSAQQFPDLHSELNLSSLELGDSALYFCASSAIHGRSGELFFGEGSRLTVL.

V usage is TRBV10-3 and J usage is TRBJ1-5; D may be TRBD1 (6 bases). The CDR3 runs 14 residues. The V and J ends lost 2 bases and 10 bases respectively, with 15 bases between them. Germline V lookup: CDR1 ENHRY, CDR2 SYGVKD. CDR3 residues: CAISEEGGPRPQHF. The CDR3 DNA sequence: TGTGCCATCAGTGAGGAGGGGGGGCCCCGACCCCAGCATTTT.

The chain joins TRBV7-7 to TRBJ2-7; D remains unclear. Germline lookup yields CDR1 SSHAT and CDR2 FNYEAQ (reference sequence). The CDR3 extends over 17 amino acids. V was trimmed by 1 base and J by 4 bases, leaving 20 bases between them. The CDR3: CASSLGSGPNPIYEQYF. The CDR3 DNA reads as TGTGCCAGCAGCTTAGGGTCTGGCCCGAACCCAATTTACGAGCAGTACTTC.

In this sample, this clone turned up a few times. J is TRBJ1-2 and V is TRBV18, with 10 positions matching TRBD1. Germline assignment: CDR1 KGHSH and CDR2 LQKENI. This CDR3 has 15 residues. V shed 4 bases, J shed 1 base, and the junction held 3 bases outside the gene matches. DNA for the CDR3: TGTGCCAGCTCACTAGGGACAGGGGATAACTATGGCTACACCTTC. Protein: CASSLGTGDNYGYTF.

V gene TRBV6-5 combines with J gene TRBJ2-7; TRBD1 might be the D (7 bases). CDR3 length: 16 residues. Trimming shortened V by 2 bases and J by 2 bases, and 16 bases separated the two germline ends. The germline V gene has CDR1 MNHEY and CDR2 SVGAGI. The CDR3 DNA sequence: TGTGCCAGCAGTTACGCAGGGGGACTTTCCCCCTACGAGCAGTACTTC. It codes for CASSYAGGLSPYEQYF.

The chain combines TRBV10-3 with TRBJ2-5; 10 bases map to TRBD1. There are 12 residues in the CDR3. V shed 10 bases and J 4 bases; nucleotides not matched to a gene: 3. CDR1 is ENHRY and CDR2 is SYGVKD in the germline V gene. The CDR3 spells CATGTGAETQYF. CDR3 nucleotide sequence: TGTGCCACCGGGACAGGGGCAGAGACCCAGTACTTC.

The chain employs TRBV18 and TRBJ1-6; weak D call: TRBD1 (5 bases). The CDR3 sequence is 15 residues long. V was trimmed by 6 bases and J by 10 bases, leaving 19 bases between them. Per the germline V gene, CDR1 is KGHSH and CDR2 is LQKENI. The CDR3 here is CASSPGLAEGSPLHF. DNA for the CDR3: TGTGCCAGCTCGCCGGGACTCGCCGAGGGATCACCCCTCCACTTT.

The chain combines TRBV5-1 with TRBJ1-2; D ambiguous. Per germline, CDR1 SGHRS and CDR2 YFSETQ. This CDR3 contains 17 residues. V shed 2 bases and J shed 0 bases, with 17 bases lying between them. In DNA, the CDR3 is TGCGCCAGCAGCTTAACCCCTACAGATCCCTCTAACTATGGCTACACCTTC. This encodes CASSLTPTDPSNYGYTF.

In its sample, this clone was seen a few times. The chain recombines TRBV27 with TRBJ1-2; possibly TRBD1 for D (5 bases). CDR3 size: 13 residues. Trimming cost V 5 bases and J 7 bases, with 14 bases left between them. Germline-derived CDR1 and CDR2 are MNHEY and SMNVEV (reference sequence). The CDR3 here is CASSAGGIGGYTF. CDR3 in DNA: TGTGCCAGCAGTGCGGGGGGGATTGGTGGCTACACCTTC.